This T cell receptor beta chain was captured in a study of STAT3 mutations in large granular lymphocyte leukemia. Study context: Roughly half of the longitudinally sequenced T-LGLL patients carried detectable canonical activating STAT3 mutations.

The data were produced by immunoSEQ multiplex PCR, yet TCRdb's version contains in-frame clones alone and is incomplete. The sample has under 5,500 clones; approximately 72% are singletons. About this clone: What it binds is not known.

The CDR3 runs 14 residues. V was pared by 5 bases and J by 4 bases, with 15 bases between. Germline V gene data show CDR1 as SGHDN and CDR2 as FVKESK. Broader study findings: No sample exists from the first appearance of each clone. In T-cell large granular lymphocyte leukemia, about half of patients showed multiple immunodominant subclonotypes.

The rearrangement links TRBV14 to TRBJ2-7; D is possibly TRBD1 or TRBD2 (6 bases each). The sequence was collected from a man between 60 and 75 years old with T-cell large granular lymphocyte leukemia. Some clones in this sample may be carry-over from other donors' samples. The specimen sequenced was peripheral blood mononuclear cells. CDR3 loop: CASSKWGAGYEQYF. The CDR3 DNA is TGTGCCAGCAGCAAATGGGGGGCCGGGTACGAGCAGTACTTC.